This is a list of T cell receptor beta chains from one sample in a study of blood T cell repertoires in COVID-19. Here immunoSEQ multiplex PCR was the method, and the copy in TCRdb shows in-frame clones only, minus some. The sample contains around 160,000 clones, around four fifths of which appear only once. Sequencing was performed on peripheral blood. These receptors came from a human donor in a cohort sampled during active COVID-19. CDR3s include the opening cysteine and the closing phenylalanine or tryptophan. Fields, in order: D gene, clone size, V gene, J gene, CDR3 protein, CDR3 DNA. The D gene is left open where the match is weak. Clone sizes are given selectively: once, few, many, or a class where the clone is expanded.

NA	few	TRBV3-1/TRBV3-2	TRBJ2-5	CASSQDYGLGGETQYF	TGTGCCAGCAGCCAAGATTATGGGCTAGGAGGTGAGACCCAGTACTTC
NA	once	TRBV7-9	TRBJ2-7	CASSLVGRVYEQYF	TGTGCCAGCAGCTTAGTCGGGCGGGTCTACGAGCAGTACTTC
TRBD2	NA	TRBV5-1	TRBJ2-1	CASSLGASGGSVLGEQFF	TGCGCCAGCAGCTTGGGTGCTAGCGGGGGGTCGGTTCTCGGTGAGCAGTTCTTC
TRBD1	NA	TRBV9	TRBJ1-3	CASSARDRVSGNTIYF	TGTGCCAGCAGCGCCCGGGACAGGGTTTCTGGAAACACCATATATTTT
NA	NA	TRBV4-3	TRBJ2-5	CASSQEGLGGQYF	TGCGCCAGCAGCCAAGAGGGGCTGGGGGGCCAGTACTTC
TRBD1	NA	TRBV6-5	TRBJ2-2	CASSNDRARTGELFF	TGTGCCAGCAGTAACGACAGGGCGAGGACCGGGGAGCTGTTTTTT
NA	NA	TRBV7-6	TRBJ1-6	CASSGGLGSPLHF	TGTGCCAGCAGCGGGGGCCTGGGCTCACCCCTCCACTTT
TRBD1	NA	TRBV28	TRBJ1-1	CASSPGGTEAFF	TGTGCCAGCAGCCCAGGGGGGACTGAAGCTTTCTTT
TRBD1	NA	TRBV28	TRBJ1-1	CASSLRDRGYAFF	TGTGCCAGCAGTTTGCGGGACAGGGGGTATGCTTTCTTT
TRBD1	once	TRBV24-1	TRBJ2-5	CATGTGETQYF	TGTGCCACAGGGACAGGAGAGACCCAGTACTTC
NA	NA	TRBV7-6	TRBJ2-6	CASSLGVVGANVLTF	TGTGCCAGCAGCTTAGGCGTAGTGGGGGCCAACGTCCTGACTTTC
TRBD2	NA	TRBV28	TRBJ2-1	CASRVSPLAGGLNEQFF	TGTGCCAGCAGAGTATCCCCTCTAGCGGGGGGGCTCAATGAGCAGTTCTTC
TRBD1	NA	TRBV19	TRBJ1-6	CASSRVGQGDSPLHF	TGTGCCAGTTCACGGGTAGGACAGGGTGATTCACCCCTCCACTTT
TRBD1	NA	TRBV7-9	TRBJ1-4	CASSPAQGTTNEKLFF	TGTGCCAGCAGCCCAGCACAGGGGACAACTAATGAAAAACTGTTTTTT
NA	few	TRBV18	TRBJ1-3	CASSPGGKAGNTIYF	TGTGCCAGCTCACCAGGAGGGAAGGCTGGAAACACCATATATTTT
TRBD1	NA	TRBV18	TRBJ2-3	CASSPLGQGSSTDTQYF	TGTGCCAGCTCACCCTTGGGACAGGGGTCTAGCACAGATACGCAGTATTTT
NA	NA	TRBV6-5	TRBJ2-1	CASSPQGSSYNEQFF	TGTGCCAGCAGTCCCCAGGGGAGCTCCTACAATGAGCAGTTCTTC
NA	NA	TRBV7-3	TRBJ2-7	CASSLTGGEQYF	TGTGCCAGCAGCTTAACAGGGGGCGAGCAGTACTTC
TRBD1	NA	TRBV30	TRBJ1-4	CAWSRRGQDEKLFF	TGTGCCTGGAGTCGCAGGGGGCAGGATGAAAAACTGTTTTTT
NA	NA	TRBV7-3	TRBJ2-3	CASSLIPGTPSTDTQYF	TGTGCCAGCAGCTTAATTCCCGGGACTCCTAGCACAGATACGCAGTATTTT
NA	NA	TRBV7-8	TRBJ2-2	CASSLSRMWGNTGELFF	TGTGCCAGCAGCTTAAGTAGGATGTGGGGCAACACCGGGGAGCTGTTTTTT
NA	NA	TRBV6-1	TRBJ1-1	CASSEVSQSEAFF	TGTGCCAGCAGTGAAGTATCACAGAGTGAAGCTTTCTTT
TRBD2	NA	TRBV7-2	TRBJ2-3	CASSLAKGLGTDTQYF	TGTGCCAGCAGCTTAGCGAAAGGACTAGGGACAGATACGCAGTATTTT
NA	NA	TRBV4-2	TRBJ1-1	CASSHRGASTEAFF	TGTGCCAGCAGCCACCGCGGGGCGAGCACTGAAGCTTTCTTT
NA	NA	TRBV12-5	TRBJ1-2	CASAQRLEFYGYTF	TGTGCTAGTGCCCAGAGGTTGGAATTCTATGGCTACACCTTC
TRBD1	NA	TRBV5-6	TRBJ2-7	CASSPWDRGLYEQYF	TGTGCCAGCAGCCCCTGGGACAGGGGGCTATACGAGCAGTACTTC
TRBD1	NA	TRBV30	TRBJ1-3	CATWTGTGNTIYF	TGTGCCACCTGGACAGGAACTGGAAACACCATATATTTT
TRBD1	NA	TRBV5-1	TRBJ2-1	CASSLEDRGYEQFF	TGCGCCAGCAGCTTGGAGGACAGGGGTTATGAGCAGTTCTTC
NA	NA	TRBV5-1	TRBJ1-1	CASSWTGLNTEAFF	TGCGCCAGCAGCTGGACCGGACTCAACACTGAAGCTTTCTTT
TRBD1	few	TRBV25-1	TRBJ2-7	CASSEGDRGGYEQYF	TGTGCCAGCAGTGAAGGGGACAGGGGGGGCTACGAGCAGTACTTC
NA	NA	TRBV20-1	TRBJ2-1	CSASLGGPYNEQFF	TGCAGTGCTAGTCTGGGGGGACCCTACAATGAGCAGTTCTTC
TRBD1	NA	TRBV5-1	TRBJ2-7	CASSLVQGADEQYF	TGCGCCAGCAGCTTGGTTCAGGGGGCCGACGAGCAGTACTTC
TRBD2	NA	TRBV11-3	TRBJ2-3	CASSPRTSGVTDTQYF	TGTGCCAGCAGCCCCAGGACTAGCGGAGTCACAGATACGCAGTATTTT
TRBD2	NA	TRBV18	TRBJ2-1	CASSPGGEGSYNEQFF	TGTGCCAGCTCACCTGGAGGGGAGGGCTCCTACAATGAGCAGTTCTTC
NA	NA	TRBV4-1	TRBJ1-1	CASSQDWGRGTEAFF	TGCGCCAGCAGCCAAGATTGGGGCAGGGGAACTGAAGCTTTCTTT
TRBD1	NA	TRBV6-5	TRBJ2-7	CASSYRTGKPYEQYF	TGTGCCAGCAGTTACCGGACAGGGAAGCCCTACGAGCAGTACTTC
NA	NA	TRBV7-6	TRBJ2-1	CASSPNRVTQYNEQFF	TGTGCCAGCAGCCCAAACCGGGTCACTCAATACAATGAGCAGTTCTTC
NA	NA	TRBV18	TRBJ2-1	CASSPLRDEQFF	TGTGCCAGCTCCCCTCTCCGAGATGAGCAGTTCTTC
NA	NA	TRBV14	TRBJ1-2	CASSQDRNYGYTF	TGTGCCAGCAGCCAAGACAGAAACTATGGCTACACCTTC
NA	NA	TRBV27	TRBJ1-2	CASSLGQTFYGYTF	TGTGCCAGCAGTCTCGGACAAACTTTCTATGGCTACACCTTC
TRBD2	NA	TRBV7-2	TRBJ2-5	CASSLERGQTQYF	TGTGCCAGCAGCTTAGAGCGGGGGCAAACCCAGTACTTC
NA	few	TRBV7-8	TRBJ1-1	CASSGVGTEAFF	TGTGCCAGCTCCGGGGTGGGAACTGAAGCTTTCTTT
TRBD2	NA	TRBV27	TRBJ2-7	CASSPRGAYEQYF	TGTGCCAGCAGTCCGCGGGGGGCCTACGAGCAGTACTTC
TRBD1	NA	TRBV7-2	TRBJ1-1	CASGTGYTEAFF	TGTGCCAGCGGGACAGGGTATACTGAAGCTTTCTTT
NA	NA	TRBV15	TRBJ2-5	CATGAEPAARQETQYF	TGTGCCACCGGGGCCGAGCCGGCAGCTCGCCAAGAGACCCAGTACTTC
NA	NA	TRBV15	TRBJ1-2	CATSTLGVYGYTF	TGTGCCACCAGCACTCTAGGGGTCTATGGCTACACCTTC
TRBD1	NA	TRBV5-1	TRBJ1-1	CASSPYLQGRNTEAFF	TGCGCCAGCAGCCCTTACCTACAGGGGAGGAACACTGAAGCTTTCTTT
TRBD1	NA	TRBV30	TRBJ2-1	CAWMPETGAPYNEQFF	TGTGCCTGGATGCCCGAGACAGGGGCCCCCTACAATGAGCAGTTCTTC
NA	NA	TRBV6-5	TRBJ1-2	CASSGPNYGYTF	TGTGCCAGCTCAGGCCCTAACTATGGCTACACCTTC
TRBD1	NA	TRBV10-2	TRBJ1-2	CASSLDRAYGYTF	TGCGCCAGCAGCTTGGACAGGGCCTATGGCTACACCTTC
NA	NA	TRBV4-3	TRBJ1-1	CASSHRYPNTEAFF	TGCGCCAGCAGCCATCGGTACCCGAACACTGAAGCTTTCTTT
TRBD1	NA	TRBV19	TRBJ1-2	CASSIDWKGARGYTF	TGTGCCAGTAGTATAGATTGGAAGGGGGCACGTGGCTACACCTTC
TRBD2	NA	TRBV11-3	TRBJ2-1	CASSRGVSYNEQFF	TGTGCCAGCAGCCGGGGGGTATCCTACAATGAGCAGTTCTTC
TRBD1	NA	TRBV13	TRBJ1-4	CASSFTGTVGQKLFF	TGTGCCAGCAGCTTCACCGGGACAGTAGGTCAAAAACTGTTTTTT
NA	NA	TRBV7-6	TRBJ1-2	CASSLAGRGQGGYTF	TGTGCCAGCAGCTTAGCGGGGCGGGGGCAGGGTGGCTACACCTTC